This T cell receptor (beta chain) was obtained from a study of beta chain features in type 1 diabetes (dated by TCRdb to the late 2010s). As for the study more broadly: Mean age, gender distribution, total cell number and subset yield were not different between patients and healthy donors. A total of 90 million to 130 million sorted cells were examined across all samples, and a strong correlation was observed between cell number per subset and RNA yield. In the study, recently diagnosed type 1 diabetes patients and matched healthy donors were compared on the TCRB repertoires of their sorted circulating CD4+ T cell subsets. Regulatory and stem cell-like memory subsets were isolated from only 8 patients and roughly 8 healthy donors, whereas naive and central memory subsets came from all 30 or so donors.

The High Capacity cDNA Reverse Transcription Kit was used to reverse transcribe all of the isolated RNA, meaning that expressed TCRB transcripts were what got sequenced. Deep immunoSEQ sequencing was applied to naive, central memory and regulatory T cell samples, giving an average of around 4 million total reads per sample. Sorted cells were lysed in RLT buffer and RNA was extracted with DNase-treated RNeasy Micro or Mini kits, depending on cell number. Each cell subset was processed separately to prevent cross-contamination, with patient and healthy donor samples processed together. Using the immunoSEQ multiplex PCR, TCRB sequences were amplified from cDNA into 87-bp fragments spanning the CDR3 region. Sequencing of the amplicons was performed on the Illumina HiSeq platform. As for how the authors treated the data: Synthetic template baselines were used to correct PCR bias computationally, reads within Hamming distance 2 were collapsed together, and singletons that could not be merged were discarded. Reads were aligned against IMGT so that V, D and J genes, CDR3 length and insertions or deletions at six rearrangement sites could be assigned. Clonotype counts were normalized to sorted cell number within each subset before computing true diversity and Gini coefficients with the tcR R package. The overlap coefficient, calculated on TCRB nucleotide sequences, was used to measure repertoire sharing. In TCRdb, the immuneACCESS table is reduced to in-frame sequences with V and J assigned. These tables do not hold every clone; where another copy was compared, an unresolved V gene accounts for under half, and the others remain unexplained. V and J calls and clone size come straight from that table; D and trimming were deduced from the DNA. The sample has some 240,000 clones on record, 9.5% to 13% of them singletons. The top ten clonotypes cover 1% to 1.5% of the sample.

This clone has ten or more counts. Its antigen is unknown. No base-level quality is on record; no much larger clone is a single base apart. Each donor gave one peripheral blood draw, roughly 110 mL on average, collected into heparinised tubes. Using a panel that included CD45RO, CCR7, CD25, CD127, CD95 and CD27, naive, central memory, regulatory and stem cell-like memory CD4+ T cells were sorted on a BD FACSAria II. Every sorted population had a purity above 95%. Right away, PBMCs were isolated by Lymphoprep density gradient centrifugation and were stained directly, with no culture step. So that batch effects would be minimized, each experiment stained and sorted samples in pairs, pairing one healthy donor with one patient. Summary of the overall study and its limitations: Type 1 diabetes patients showed a moderate but significant shortening of TCRB CDR3 length in all four CD4+ subsets. At VDJ recombination sites, patients with type 1 diabetes made fewer insertions and deleted more nucleotides, a pattern implying thymic rearrangement abnormalities. Because small numbers of individuals were included in the HLA sub-analyses, any influence of HLA type on TCRB rearrangement was left unresolved. PCR may preferentially amplify shorter templates, but because patient and control samples were amplified and corrected together, any resulting skew would affect both groups equally. Naive, central memory and regulatory TCRB repertoires appeared more similar among patients than among healthy donors. Because cDNA rather than genomic DNA was sequenced, highly expressing activated cells could have been over-represented, although no difference in activation and CD3 levels was found between groups.

Material: central memory CD4+ T cells from blood. The clonotype comes from a man aged 18-30 years in good health.

CDR3 loop: CASSQGLEGTYEQYF. The nucleotide sequence reads TGCGCCAGCAGCCAAGGGCTCGAGGGGACCTACGAGCAGTACTTC. Recombination linked TRBV4-3 to TRBJ2-7, with the D call perhaps TRBD1 or TRBD2, each one matching 5 bases. The germline V gene provides CDR1 LGHNA and CDR2 YSLEER. Including the terminal cysteine and phenylalanine, the CDR3 comprises 15 residues. The DNA shown is the 45-base CDR3, in frame from base 1. V is clipped by 1 base and J by 2 bases, and the sequence between their germline boundaries is 12 bases long.